This T cell receptor (beta chain) was profiled in a study of vaccination effects on CD4 cells after COVID-19. The overall study: BNT162b2 vaccine or mRNA-1273 vaccine was given to participants in two doses.

As regards this clone: The antigen remains undetermined. Distinct nucleotide sequences in the sample also encode this CDR3.

Sequenced by immunoSEQ multiplex PCR; TCRdb stores in-frame clones only, minus some. The top ten clones hold roughly 2.8% of a sample with tens of thousands of clones, 70% to 80% of them seen once. Study conclusions and caveats: Of the vaccine-induced clones from healthy vaccinees, merely 1 of 255 recognized common cold coronaviruses as well.

Pools of viral peptides were used by the ViraFEST assay to expand antigen-specific CD4+ T cells ahead of sequencing. With approximately 9 days of culture completed, CD4+ T cells were isolated. Vaccine recipients had no previous SARS-CoV-2 infection; their nucleocapsid antibodies were negative. Roughly 1.9 million PBMC were placed in each well, which was supplemented with roughly 9.1 IU/ml IL-2 and around 9.4 ug/ml peptides. Researchers swapped half the medium for IL-2 medium on both days 3 and 7. The receptor comes from a human donor who received a COVID-19 vaccine. Source: CD4+ T cells from PBMCs cultured with HCoV-NL63 spike peptides, taken before COVID-19 vaccination.

The CDR3 bases are TGCGCCAGCAGCTTGGTGGGGTACACTGAAGCTTTCTTT. Translated: CASSLVGYTEAFF. V is TRBV5-1 and J is TRBJ1-1; D not resolved. CDR1 and CDR2 from the germline V gene are SGHRS and YFSETQ. Trimming shortened V by 0 bases and J by 3 bases, and 6 bases separated the two germline ends. The CDR3 has 13 residues.